This T cell receptor (beta chain) was found in a study of CD8 T cells in Susac syndrome (dated by TCRdb to between 2018 and 2021). Background on the whole study: Of the Susac syndrome patients who were sequenced, under 10 were in clinical remission while 5 or 6 had clinically active disease. At blood withdrawal, Susac syndrome patients were either therapy-naive, taking corticosteroids (in some cases with IVIg as well), or taking IVIg alone. The study used repertoire sequencing to test whether antigen drove CD8+ T cell activation and differentiation in Susac syndrome.

The paper's findings and limits, for the study overall: In the CD4+ T cell repertoire of Susac syndrome patients, clonal expansion was not detected. The study acknowledged that relatively few individuals were included in the TCR sequencing and HLA analysis.

High-throughput TCR beta sequencing profiled peripheral blood CD8+ and CD4+ T cells from healthy donors, Susac syndrome patients and multiple sclerosis patients. The Susac syndrome patients fulfilled recently defined diagnostic criteria for definite or probable disease. Bulk CD8+ and CD4+ T cells were purified by magnetic negative isolation, whereas CD8+ TEMRA cells were enriched by FACS. Blood was collected in EDTA tubes and processed within 24 hours, with PBMCs isolated through density gradient centrifugation. PBMCs intended for TCR sequencing were cryopreserved in liquid nitrogen and were subsequently thawed in a 37 degrees C water bath. The sorted or isolated CD4+, CD8+ and CD8+ TEMRA cells had a purity of 90% or higher. Comment on this clonotype: Its cognate antigen has yet to be identified. No base-level quality is on record; no much larger clone is a single base apart.

From cysteine to phenylalanine, the CDR3 is 16 amino acids long. The kept DNA is CDR3 alone, 48 bases in frame from the first base. V is pruned by 5 bases and J by 10 bases, leaving 16 bases of the junction without a gene match. According to the germline V gene (reference sequence), CDR1 reads DFQATT and CDR2 reads SNEGSKA. RNA was extracted using the RNeasy kit, and roughly 0.5 to 1 ug of the RNA was reverse transcribed with random hexamers. The immunoSEQ multiplex PCR assay, covering 54 Vbeta and 13 Jbeta segments, was used to amplify TCR beta CDR3 regions. To correct PCR amplification bias, a synthetic template baseline was used for both primer optimization and computational correction. The authors processed their data as follows. Only productive sequences were kept, with reads annotated to V, D and J genes according to IMGT and analyzed in immunoSEQ Analyzer. To calculate clonality, Shannon entropy was normalized by log2 of the number of productive unique sequences and then subtracted from one. For each patient and control, public and private clones were evaluated among the 100 most prevalent clones. Susac-specific clones were defined as absent from healthy and MS cohorts, around 970 published viral clones and other ImmuneACCESS disease sequences. Through fastp at Q25 and MiXCR, TCRdb rebuilt clones from the public reads, retaining in-frame beta chains. Entries are consolidated by CDR3 protein sequence, retaining the most common genes and DNA. The V and J calls and clone size come from TCRdb's table, not from the authors' own analysis. The sample profile shows approximately 190,000 distinct CDR3 sequences; approximately 94% of them were found once. The top ten hold 0.09% to 0.1% of the sample.

This clonotype was obtained from a human donor with Susac syndrome. Sequenced material: CD4+ T cells from PBMCs. This chain joins TRBV20-1 to TRBJ1-6; 8 bases in between match TRBD1. This receptor carries the CDR3 CSAPGTGTFAGSPLHF. The sequence in DNA is TGCAGTGCTCCCGGGACAGGTACCTTCGCGGGGTCACCCCTCCACTTT.